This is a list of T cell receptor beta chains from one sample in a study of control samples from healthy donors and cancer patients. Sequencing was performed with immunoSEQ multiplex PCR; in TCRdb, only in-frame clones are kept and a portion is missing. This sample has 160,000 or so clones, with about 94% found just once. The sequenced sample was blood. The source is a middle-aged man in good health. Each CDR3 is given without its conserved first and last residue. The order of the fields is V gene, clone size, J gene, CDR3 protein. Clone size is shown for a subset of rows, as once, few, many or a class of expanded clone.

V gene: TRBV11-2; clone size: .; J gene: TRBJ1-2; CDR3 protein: ASSLGRGYGYGYT
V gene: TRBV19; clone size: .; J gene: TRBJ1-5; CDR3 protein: ASSIVMNRDREGQPQH
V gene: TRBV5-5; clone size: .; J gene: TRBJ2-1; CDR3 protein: ASSLRTGTQYNEQF
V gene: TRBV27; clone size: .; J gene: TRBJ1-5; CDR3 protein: ASSLRGVSNQPQH
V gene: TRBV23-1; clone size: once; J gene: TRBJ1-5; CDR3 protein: ASSQSGGYSNQPQH
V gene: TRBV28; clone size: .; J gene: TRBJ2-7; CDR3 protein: ASSLSVLAGGEQY
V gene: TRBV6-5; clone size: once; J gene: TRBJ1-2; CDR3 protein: ASSPPSIGYT
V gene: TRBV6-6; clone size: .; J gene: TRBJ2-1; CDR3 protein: ASRKLTSGSLNEQF
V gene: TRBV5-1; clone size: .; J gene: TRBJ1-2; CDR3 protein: ASSVDRGKDGYT
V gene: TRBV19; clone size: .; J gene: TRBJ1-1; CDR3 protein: ASSKQGAGTEAF
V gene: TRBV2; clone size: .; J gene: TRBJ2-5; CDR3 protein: ASSEGAGGPIGTQY
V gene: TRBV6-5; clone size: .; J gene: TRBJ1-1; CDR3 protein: ASSYGVDTNTEAF
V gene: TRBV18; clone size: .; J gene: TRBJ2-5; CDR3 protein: ASSRRAGGETQY
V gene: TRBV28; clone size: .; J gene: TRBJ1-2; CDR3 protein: ASSSPPYGYT
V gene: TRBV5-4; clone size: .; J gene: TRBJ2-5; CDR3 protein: ASSSGAGGGGETQY
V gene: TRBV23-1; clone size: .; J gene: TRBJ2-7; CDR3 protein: ASSQSKAAGVNEQY
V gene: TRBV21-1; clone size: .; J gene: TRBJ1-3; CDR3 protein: ASTRDCGNTIY